This T cell receptor (beta chain) is drawn from a study of T cell repertoires in cytomegalovirus infection. About the study: Recently identified HLA-C-restricted CMV epitopes and well-studied HLA-B-restricted CMV epitopes were used by the study. Carrying CMV and the relevant HLA type showed in public TCR beta signatures. The study's findings and limits: Summed public TCR beta family frequency identified CMV carriers bearing the relevant HLA. CMV-specific TCR beta clonotypes restricted by HLA-C were the ones dominating the ex vivo response.

Each CDR3 protein gets one entry after TCRdb re-called the reads with MiXCR. The repertoire consists of approximately 300,000 distinct CDR3 sequences, with approximately 25% occurring once and the leading ten covering 10% to 15%. Germline V CDR1 and CDR2: SGDLS, YYNGEE. The CDR3 is 15 residues long. The V end lost 4 bases, the J end lost 1 base, and 12 bases lay between the germline ends. Concerning this clonotype itself: What it binds is not known.

The sequence derives from a human donor in good health (CMV status not recorded). Some clones in this sample may be carry-over from other donors' samples. The source was cultured PBMCs, collected from culture after CMV antigen stimulation. The chain links TRBV9 to TRBJ1-5; D is ambiguous. CDR3 sequence: CASSLTDLSNQPQHF. CDR3 coding DNA: TGTGCCAGCAGCTTGACGGATCTAAGCAATCAGCCCCAGCATTTT. Full variable domain (missing parts from reference TRBV9 and TRBJ1-5): DSGVTQTPKHLITATGQRVTLRCSPRSGDLSVYWYQQSLDQGLQFLIQYYNGEERAKGNILERFSAQQFPDLHSELNLSSLELGDSALYFCASSLTDLSNQPQHFGDGTRLSIL.